This TCR beta chain was observed in a study of cytomegalovirus exposure and HLA in healthy donors. Study summary: A prior study identified 117 million unique TCR beta sequences from roughly 180 million T cells.

Trimming took 0 bases from V and 2 from J, leaving 11 bases between them. The CDR3 contains 15 residues. Germline lookup yields CDR1 LGHNA and CDR2 YNFKEQ. Study-level points and caveats: The study reported that TCR beta sequences accurately predicted HLA-A and HLA-B alleles in most subjects. Among TCR beta chains, those listed as cytomegalovirus-associated numbered about 160. An Asian-associated ancestry cluster reportedly showed fewer N-insertions than the approximately 660-donor mean in a later analysis.

With regard to this clone: Its antigen remains unknown.

The PCR made use of 60 Vbeta and 13 Jbeta primers. The assay was immunoSEQ multiplex PCR, and TCRdb's table has in-frame clones only and misses some. The data hold under 120,000 clones, with around three quarters observed a single time. This chain uses TRBV4-2 with TRBJ2-7; D is ambiguous. Sequencing used PBMCs. This TCR was recovered from a female donor in good health and CMV-seropositive. In DNA form, the CDR3 reads TGTGCCAGCAGCCAAGATTTACTATTTACCTACGAGCAGTACTTC. It translates to CASSQDLLFTYEQYF.